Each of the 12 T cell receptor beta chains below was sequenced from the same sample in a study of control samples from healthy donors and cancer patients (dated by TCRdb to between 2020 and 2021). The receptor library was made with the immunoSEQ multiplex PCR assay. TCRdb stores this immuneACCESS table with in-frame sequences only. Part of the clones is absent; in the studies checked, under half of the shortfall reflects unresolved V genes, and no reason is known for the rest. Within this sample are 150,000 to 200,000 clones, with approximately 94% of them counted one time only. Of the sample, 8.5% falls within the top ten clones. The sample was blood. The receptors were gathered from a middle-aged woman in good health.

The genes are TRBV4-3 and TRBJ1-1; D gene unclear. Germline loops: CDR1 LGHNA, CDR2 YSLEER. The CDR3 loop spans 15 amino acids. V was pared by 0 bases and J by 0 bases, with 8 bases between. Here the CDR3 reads CASSQDGQLNTEAFF. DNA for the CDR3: TGCGCCAGCAGCCAAGATGGGCAGTTGAACACTGAAGCTTTCTTT.

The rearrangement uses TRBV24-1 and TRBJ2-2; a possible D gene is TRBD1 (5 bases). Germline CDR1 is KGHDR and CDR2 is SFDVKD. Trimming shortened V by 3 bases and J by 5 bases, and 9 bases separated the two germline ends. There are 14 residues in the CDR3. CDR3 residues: CATSDRQGTGELFF. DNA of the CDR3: TGTGCCACCAGTGATAGGCAGGGAACCGGGGAGCTGTTTTTT.

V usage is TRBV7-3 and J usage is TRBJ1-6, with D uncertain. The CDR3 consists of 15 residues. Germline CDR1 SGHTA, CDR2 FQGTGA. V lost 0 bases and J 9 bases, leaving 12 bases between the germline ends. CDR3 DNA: TGTGCCAGCAGCTTAACGCGGCAGGCCACTTCACCCCTCCACTTT. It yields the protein CASSLTRQATSPLHF.

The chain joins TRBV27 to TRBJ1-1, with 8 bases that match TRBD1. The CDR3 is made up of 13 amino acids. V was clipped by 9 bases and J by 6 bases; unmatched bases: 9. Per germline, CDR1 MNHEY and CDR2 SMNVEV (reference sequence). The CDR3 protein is CASWTGITSEAFF. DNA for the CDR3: TGTGCCAGTTGGACAGGGATCACCTCTGAAGCTTTCTTT.

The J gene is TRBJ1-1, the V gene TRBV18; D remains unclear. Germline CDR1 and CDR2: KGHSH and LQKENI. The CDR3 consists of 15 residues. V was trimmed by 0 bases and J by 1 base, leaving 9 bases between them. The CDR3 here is CASSPPKAQNTEAFF. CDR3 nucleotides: TGTGCCAGCTCACCACCTAAAGCCCAGAACACTGAAGCTTTCTTT.

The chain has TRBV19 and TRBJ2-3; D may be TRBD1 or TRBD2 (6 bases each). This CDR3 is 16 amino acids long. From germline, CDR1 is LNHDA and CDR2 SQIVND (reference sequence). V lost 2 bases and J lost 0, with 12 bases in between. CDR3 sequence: CASSISGGLSTDTQYF. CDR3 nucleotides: TGTGCCAGTAGTATATCCGGGGGCCTCAGCACAGATACGCAGTATTTT.

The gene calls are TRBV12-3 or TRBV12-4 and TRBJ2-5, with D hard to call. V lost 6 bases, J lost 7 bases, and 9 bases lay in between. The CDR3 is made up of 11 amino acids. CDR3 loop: CASRKAGTQYF. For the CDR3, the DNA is TGTGCCAGCAGAAAAGCTGGGACCCAGTACTTC.

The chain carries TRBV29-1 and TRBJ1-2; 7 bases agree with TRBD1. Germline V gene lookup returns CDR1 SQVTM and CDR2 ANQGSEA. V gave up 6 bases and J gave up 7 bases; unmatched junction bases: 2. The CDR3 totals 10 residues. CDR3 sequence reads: CSVDRVGYTF. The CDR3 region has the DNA TGCAGCGTAGACAGGGTTGGCTACACCTTC.

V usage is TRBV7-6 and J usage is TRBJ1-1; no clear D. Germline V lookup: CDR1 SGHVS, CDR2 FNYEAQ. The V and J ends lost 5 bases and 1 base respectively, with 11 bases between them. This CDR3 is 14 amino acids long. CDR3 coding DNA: TGTGCCAGCAGCCGAGATCAAGGGAACACTGAAGCTTTCTTT. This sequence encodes CASSRDQGNTEAFF.

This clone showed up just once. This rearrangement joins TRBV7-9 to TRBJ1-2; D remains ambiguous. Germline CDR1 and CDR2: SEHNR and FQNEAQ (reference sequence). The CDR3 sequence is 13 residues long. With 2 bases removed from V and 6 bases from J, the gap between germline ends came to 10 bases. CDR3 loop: CASSLRGPDGYTF. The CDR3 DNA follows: TGTGCCAGCAGCTTAAGAGGGCCTGATGGCTACACCTTC.

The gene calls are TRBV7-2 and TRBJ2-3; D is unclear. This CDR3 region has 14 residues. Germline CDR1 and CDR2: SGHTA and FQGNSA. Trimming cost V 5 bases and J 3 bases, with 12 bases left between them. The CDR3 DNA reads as TGTGCCAGCAGCCCCGGTCGGGCTACAGATACGCAGTATTTT. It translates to CASSPGRATDTQYF.

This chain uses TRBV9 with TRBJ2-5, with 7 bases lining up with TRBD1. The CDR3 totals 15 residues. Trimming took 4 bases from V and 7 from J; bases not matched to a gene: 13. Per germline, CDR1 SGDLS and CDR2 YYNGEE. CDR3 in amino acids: CASSTYPDRDVTQYF. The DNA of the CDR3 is TGTGCCAGCAGCACATACCCCGACAGGGACGTGACCCAGTACTTC.